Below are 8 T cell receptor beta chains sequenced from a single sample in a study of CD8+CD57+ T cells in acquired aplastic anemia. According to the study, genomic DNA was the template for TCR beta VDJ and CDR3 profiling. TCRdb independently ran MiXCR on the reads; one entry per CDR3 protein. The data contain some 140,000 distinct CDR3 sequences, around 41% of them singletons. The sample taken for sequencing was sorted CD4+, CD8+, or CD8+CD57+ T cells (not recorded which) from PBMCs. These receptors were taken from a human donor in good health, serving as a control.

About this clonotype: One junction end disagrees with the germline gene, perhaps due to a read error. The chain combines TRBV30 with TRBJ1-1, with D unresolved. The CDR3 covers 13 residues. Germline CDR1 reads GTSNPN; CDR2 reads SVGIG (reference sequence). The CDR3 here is CARSVGQNTEAFF. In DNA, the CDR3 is TGTGCCCGGAGTGTCGGGCAGAACACTGAAGCTTTCTTT.

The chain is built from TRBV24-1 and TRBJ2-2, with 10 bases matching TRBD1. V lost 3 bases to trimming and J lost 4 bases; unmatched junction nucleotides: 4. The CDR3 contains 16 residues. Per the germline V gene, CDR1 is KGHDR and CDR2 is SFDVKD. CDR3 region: CATSDTGTGVTGELFF. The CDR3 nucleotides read TGTGCCACCAGTGATACGGGGACAGGGGTCACCGGGGAGCTGTTTTTT.

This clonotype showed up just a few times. CDR3 nucleotide sequence: TGTGCCAGCAGTTTATACAGGGGCTCTGGAAACACCATATATTTT. Its protein is CASSLYRGSGNTIYF. The V call is TRBV12-3 or TRBV12-4, the J call TRBJ1-3; 7 nucleotides agree with TRBD1. This CDR3 is 15 amino acids long. Losses at the gene ends were 2 bases for V and 0 bases for J; bases not matched to a gene: 1.

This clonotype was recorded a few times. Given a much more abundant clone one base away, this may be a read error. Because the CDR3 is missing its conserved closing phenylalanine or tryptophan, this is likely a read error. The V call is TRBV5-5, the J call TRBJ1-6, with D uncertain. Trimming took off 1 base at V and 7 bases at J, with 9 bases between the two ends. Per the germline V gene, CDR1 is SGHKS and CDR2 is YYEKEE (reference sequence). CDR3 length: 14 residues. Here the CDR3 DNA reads TGTGCCAGCAGCTTGACAGTCACCAATTCACCCCTCCACCTT. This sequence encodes CASSLTVTNSPLHL.

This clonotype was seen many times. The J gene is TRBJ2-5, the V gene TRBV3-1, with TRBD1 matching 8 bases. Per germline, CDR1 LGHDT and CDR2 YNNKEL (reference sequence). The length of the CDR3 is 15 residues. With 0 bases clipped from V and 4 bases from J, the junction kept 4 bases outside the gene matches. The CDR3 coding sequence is TGTGCCAGCAGCCAAGATGCCAGGGGGCGAGAGACCCAGTACTTC. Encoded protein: CASSQDARGRETQYF.

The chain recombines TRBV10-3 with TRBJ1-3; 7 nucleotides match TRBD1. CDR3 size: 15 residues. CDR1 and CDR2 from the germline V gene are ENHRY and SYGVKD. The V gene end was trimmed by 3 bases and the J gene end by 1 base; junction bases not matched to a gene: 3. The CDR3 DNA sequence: TGTGCCATCAGTGAAGGGACAGCTTCTGGAAACACCATATATTTT. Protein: CAISEGTASGNTIYF.

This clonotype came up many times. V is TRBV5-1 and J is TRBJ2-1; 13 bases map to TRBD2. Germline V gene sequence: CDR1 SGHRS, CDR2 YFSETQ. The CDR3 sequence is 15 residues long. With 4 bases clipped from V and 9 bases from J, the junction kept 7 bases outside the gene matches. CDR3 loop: CASSVGLAGDSEQFF. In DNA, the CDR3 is TGCGCCAGCAGCGTTGGACTAGCGGGAGACAGTGAGCAGTTCTTC.

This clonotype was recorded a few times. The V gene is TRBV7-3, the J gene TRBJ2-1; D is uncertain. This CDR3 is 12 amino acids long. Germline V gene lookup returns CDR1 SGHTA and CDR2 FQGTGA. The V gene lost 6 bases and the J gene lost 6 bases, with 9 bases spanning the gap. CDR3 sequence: CASSSIRNEQFF. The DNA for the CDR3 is TGTGCCAGCAGTTCCATTCGCAATGAGCAGTTCTTC.